The 26 T cell receptor beta chains presented below share a single source sample, sequenced in a study of identical twins (TCRdb year 2016). Library preparation was by 5' RACE. TCRdb lists the instrument as Illumina HiSeq 2000. TCRdb's own reprocessing of the public reads used fastp at Q25 and MiXCR and kept productive beta chains. Identical CDR3 protein sequences are pooled into one entry, listed with their most common genes and DNA. This sample lists fewer than 900,000 distinct CDR3 sequences; about 20% were detected once. The biggest ten clones account for roughly 4% of the sample. This sample was shared with a second study, whose subject was T cells expressing NK-cell markers.

The material sequenced was PBMCs. The origin of the receptors is a woman aged 18-35 years in good health.

V gene TRBV6-1 combines with J gene TRBJ2-5; 8 nucleotides match TRBD2. The CDR3 extends over 13 amino acids. CDR1 is MNHNS, CDR2 SASEGT, per germline. The J segment lost 3 bases and the V segment lost 6 bases, leaving 3 bases of the junction unmatched. Here the CDR3 reads CASRNSGKETQYF. Here the CDR3 DNA reads TGTGCCAGCAGAAATAGCGGGAAAGAGACCCAGTACTTC.

V is TRBV5-1 and J is TRBJ2-1; TRBD2 agrees at 13 bases. The CDR3 has 18 amino acids. The junction had 7 bases not matched to a gene; V was cut back by 0 bases and J by 4 bases. The germline V gene encodes CDR1 SGHRS and CDR2 YFSETQ. This chain's CDR3 is CASSLARTSGRVYNEQFF. The CDR3 nucleotides read TGCGCCAGCAGCTTGGCGCGGACTAGCGGGAGAGTATACAATGAGCAGTTCTTC.

CDR3 nucleotide sequence: TGCGCCAGCAGCTTTGCAGGGGCGAGCACAGATACGCAGTATTTT. Residues: CASSFAGASTDTQYF. The genes are TRBV5-1 and TRBJ2-3, with D perhaps matching TRBD1 (6 bases). The germline V gene encodes CDR1 SGHRS and CDR2 YFSETQ. The length of the CDR3 is 15 residues. V lost 2 bases, J lost 0 bases, and 10 bases lay in between. The entire variable domain, with the rest obtained from reference TRBV5-1 and TRBJ2-3, is as follows: KAGVTQTPRYLIKTRGQQVTLSCSPISGHRSVSWYQQTPGQGLQFLFEYFSETQRNKGNFPGRFSGRQFSNSRSEMNVSTLELGDSALYLCASSFAGASTDTQYFGPGTRLTVL.

This clonotype was picked up a small number of times. The rearrangement uses TRBV27 and TRBJ2-3; unclear D gene. In germline, CDR1 is MNHEY, CDR2 SMNVEV (reference sequence). The CDR3 length is 17 residues. Trimming removed 2 bases from V and 0 bases from J, with 15 bases in between. The CDR3 spells CASSLEGIGSSTDTQYF. The CDR3 nucleotides read TGTGCCAGCAGTTTAGAAGGGATCGGCTCTAGCACAGATACGCAGTATTTT.

The V gene is TRBV14, the J gene TRBJ2-7; unclear D gene. Germline-derived CDR1 and CDR2 are SGHDN and FVKESK. V lost 1 base, J lost 2 bases, and 12 bases lay in between. The CDR3 consists of 15 residues. CDR3 sequence reads: CASSQVGHGTYEQYF. DNA for the CDR3: TGTGCCAGCAGCCAAGTAGGTCACGGAACCTACGAGCAGTACTTC.

This clonotype has a handful of counts. The V gene is TRBV12-3 or TRBV12-4, the J gene TRBJ2-7; D perhaps matches TRBD1 (6 bases). The CDR3 runs 13 residues. The V end was cut by 2 bases, the J end by 5 bases, with 10 bases between. The CDR3 is CASSLMAGDEQYF. CDR3 in DNA: TGTGCCAGCAGTTTAATGGCAGGGGACGAGCAGTACTTC.

The count of this clonotype is one. V and J are TRBV5-1 and TRBJ1-1; D uncertain. With 4 bases removed from V and 1 base from J, the gap between germline ends came to 8 bases. The germline gives CDR1 SGHRS, CDR2 YFSETQ. There are 13 residues in the CDR3. The CDR3 sequence: CASSTVRNTEAFF. In DNA form, the CDR3 reads TGCGCCAGCAGCACAGTACGGAACACTGAAGCTTTCTTT.

The chain has TRBV4-1 and TRBJ2-7; no reliable D call. V lost 4 bases and J lost 0, with 10 bases in between. The CDR3 has 14 amino acids. Germline V CDR1 and CDR2: MGHRA, YSYEKL. The CDR3 here is CASSLGKSSYEQYF. In nucleotides, the CDR3 is TGCGCCAGCAGCCTAGGTAAAAGCTCCTACGAGCAGTACTTC.

The chain couples TRBV7-2 to TRBJ1-2; the D gene is possibly TRBD1 (6 bases). The V end was cut by 5 bases, the J end by 2 bases, with 12 bases between. The V gene's germline CDR1 is SGHTA and CDR2 FQGNSA. This CDR3 is built from 14 residues. The CDR3 nucleotides read TGTGCCAGCAGCCGAGAACAGGGAAACTATGGCTACACCTTC. Residues: CASSREQGNYGYTF.

CDR3 coding DNA: TGTGCCAGCAGCCTTGACAGGCACTACACTGAAGCTTTCTTT. Amino acid sequence: CASSLDRHYTEAFF. The chain recombines TRBV14 with TRBJ1-1, with TRBD1 as a possible D gene (6 bases). CDR1 and CDR2 from the germline V gene are SGHDN and FVKESK. Trimming left V 4 bases short and J 3 bases short, with 12 bases between. This CDR3 is built from 14 residues.

This clonotype was found many times. The chain couples TRBV7-9 to TRBJ2-1; 9 bases map to TRBD1. V lost 4 bases to trimming and J lost 6 bases; unmatched junction nucleotides: 4. Germline V gene data show CDR1 as SEHNR and CDR2 as FQNEAQ (reference sequence). This CDR3 has 14 amino acids. In DNA, the CDR3 is TGTGCCAGCAGCTGGGGGACAGGGAGCAATGAGCAGTTCTTC. This translates into CASSWGTGSNEQFF. Full variable domain (remainder filled in from reference TRBV7-9 and TRBJ2-1): DTGVSQNPRHKITKRGQNVTFRCDPISEHNRLYWYRQTLGQGPEFLTYFQNEAQLEKSRLLSDRFSAERPKGSFSTLEIQRTEQGDSAMYLCASSWGTGSNEQFFGPGTRLTVL.

This clonotype was detected only a few times. The chain combines TRBV20-1 with TRBJ2-5; TRBD1 aligns across 7 bases. The CDR3 covers 13 residues. Unmatched junction bases numbered 2, after V lost 0 bases and J lost 4 bases. CDR1 is DFQATT and CDR2 is SNEGSKA in the germline V gene (reference sequence). The CDR3 DNA is TGCAGTGCTAGAGATCGACAGGGAGAGACCCAGTACTTC. This gives the protein CSARDRQGETQYF.

This clonotype turned up a few times. This chain connects TRBV7-2 to TRBJ2-7; D is perhaps TRBD1 (5 bases). Germline loops: CDR1 SGHTA, CDR2 FQGNSA. The V and J ends lost 0 bases and 3 bases respectively, with 9 bases between them. This CDR3 spans 14 amino acids. The DNA of the CDR3 is TGTGCCAGCAGCTTAGCGCTACAGGTCTACGAGCAGTACTTC. Protein product: CASSLALQVYEQYF.

The count of this clonotype is one. V gene TRBV20-1 combines with J gene TRBJ2-1; 8 bases fit TRBD1. Looked up from germline, CDR1 is DFQATT and CDR2 is SNEGSKA (reference sequence). With 5 bases clipped from V and 4 bases from J, the junction kept 10 bases outside the gene matches. The CDR3 runs 15 residues. CDR3 amino acids: CSAPSDRVGYNEQFF. Here the CDR3 DNA reads TGCAGTGCTCCGTCGGACAGGGTCGGTTACAATGAGCAGTTCTTC.

The chain employs TRBV11-2 and TRBJ2-2; the D gene is possibly TRBD1 (6 bases). CDR1 is SGHAT, CDR2 FQNNGV, per germline. This CDR3 is 15 amino acids long. Trimming removed 1 base from V and 4 bases from J, with 10 bases in between. CDR3 nucleotides: TGTGCCAGCAGCTTAGTCACAGGGACCACCGGGGAGCTGTTTTTT. Translating it yields CASSLVTGTTGELFF. Full variable domain (remainder filled in from reference TRBV11-2 and TRBJ2-2): EAGVAQSPRYKIIEKRQSVAFWCNPISGHATLYWYQQILGQGPKLLIQFQNNGVVDDSQLPKDRFSAERLKGVDSTLKIQPAKLEDSAVYLCASSLVTGTTGELFFGEGSRLTVL.

The J gene is TRBJ2-1, the V gene TRBV7-9; the D gene is possibly TRBD2 (5 bases). This CDR3 is 16 amino acids long. The germline gives CDR1 SEHNR, CDR2 FQNEAQ (reference sequence). Trimming pared 7 bases from V and 5 bases from J, leaving 21 bases between. The chain's CDR3 is CASTLSGVDTHNEQFF. The CDR3 nucleotides read TGTGCCAGCACCTTGTCCGGGGTTGACACACACAATGAGCAGTTCTTC.

The rearrangement links TRBV2 to TRBJ1-1; D unresolved. The length of the CDR3 is 12 residues. Trimming left V 8 bases short and J 0 bases short, with 7 bases between. Germline CDR1 reads SNHLY; CDR2 reads FYNNEI. The DNA of the CDR3 is TGTGCCAGCCTCCTCATGAACACTGAAGCTTTCTTT. Protein product: CASLLMNTEAFF. Full variable domain (rest looked up from reference TRBV2 and TRBJ1-1): EPEVTQTPSHQVTQMGQEVILRCVPISNHLYFYWYRQILGQKVEFLVSFYNNEISEKSEIFDDQFSVERPDGSNFTLKIRSTKLEDSAMYFCASLLMNTEAFFGQGTRLTVV.

This clonotype was picked up one time. The chain recombines TRBV19 with TRBJ2-3; 9 positions agree with TRBD1. Germline V gene data show CDR1 as LNHDA and CDR2 as SQIVND (reference sequence). V was pared by 4 bases and J by 5 bases, with 7 bases of the junction left unmatched. This CDR3 has 15 residues. The CDR3 is CASSNLQGARDTQYF. In DNA form, the CDR3 reads TGTGCCAGTAGTAACTTACAGGGGGCTCGAGATACGCAGTATTTT.

The chain has TRBV20-1 and TRBJ2-1; D may correspond to TRBD1 or TRBD2 (6 bases each). The CDR3 contains 16 residues. Germline-derived CDR1 and CDR2 are DFQATT and SNEGSKA (reference sequence). V gave up 6 bases and J gave up 0 bases, with 18 bases separating them. The CDR3 nucleotides read TGCAGTGCCTGGGGAGGAACAGGGAGCTCCTACAATGAGCAGTTCTTC. Its translation: CSAWGGTGSSYNEQFF.

This chain connects TRBV5-1 to TRBJ1-2; 7 bases fit TRBD1. CDR1 and CDR2 (germline): SGHRS, YFSETQ. The CDR3 runs 15 residues. After removal of 5 bases from V and 4 bases from J, the junction contained 11 bases not matched to a gene. The CDR3 DNA sequence: TGCGCCAGCAGACAAGGGGGCGCTACTGGCTATGGCTACACCTTC. Translating it yields CASRQGGATGYGYTF.

Ten or more counts support this clonotype. V is TRBV6-5 and J is TRBJ2-1, with TRBD2 matching over 9 bases. Per germline, CDR1 MNHEY and CDR2 SVGAGI. The V gene end was trimmed by 4 bases and the J gene end by 7 bases; junction bases not matched to a gene: 8. This CDR3 spans 15 amino acids. In DNA, the CDR3 is TGTGCCAGCAGTTCCCCGGGACTAGCCCGAAATGAGCAGTTCTTC. Amino acids: CASSSPGLARNEQFF.

V and J are TRBV20-1 and TRBJ1-2, with D maybe TRBD1 (5 bases). V was clipped by 0 bases and J by 8 bases, with 13 bases between them. Germline values: CDR1 DFQATT, CDR2 SNEGSKA (reference sequence). This CDR3 contains 13 residues. In DNA, the CDR3 is TGCAGTGCTAGAGACACAGCAGGGTACGGCTACACCTTC. Its protein product is CSARDTAGYGYTF.

The J gene is TRBJ1-2, the V gene TRBV20-1; D not resolved. This CDR3 has 13 residues. Germline CDR1 reads DFQATT; CDR2 reads SNEGSKA (reference sequence). The V end was cut by 4 bases, the J end by 0 bases, with 9 bases between. The CDR3 loop is CSAKDGANYGYTF. CDR3 DNA: TGCAGTGCTAAGGACGGAGCTAACTATGGCTACACCTTC.

This clonotype was counted between two and nine times. The chain has TRBV4-3 and TRBJ2-3, with D tentatively TRBD2 (5 bases). The ends were cut back, 0 bases at V and 3 bases at J, with 10 bases in the middle. Per the germline V gene, CDR1 is LGHNA and CDR2 is YSLEER. The CDR3 sequence is 15 residues long. In DNA form, the CDR3 reads TGCGCCAGCAGCCAAGAACTCCCGGGGACAGATACGCAGTATTTT. Translation: CASSQELPGTDTQYF.

This rearrangement joins TRBV15 to TRBJ1-1, with unresolved D. The V end lost 2 bases, the J end lost 10 bases, and 11 bases lay between the germline ends. CDR3 length equals 12 residues. Germline V gene data show CDR1 as LNHNV and CDR2 as YYDKDF (reference sequence). The CDR3 loop is CATSRSTGRAFF. The CDR3, as DNA: TGTGCCACCAGCAGATCCACTGGGAGAGCTTTCTTT. Variable domain in full (rest from reference TRBV15 and TRBJ1-1): DAMVIQNPRYQVTQFGKPVTLSCSQTLNHNVMYWYQQKSSQAPKLLFHYYDKDFNNEADTPDNFQSRRPNTSFCFLDIRSPGLGDTAMYLCATSRSTGRAFFGQGTRLTVV.

V gene TRBV5-6 combines with J gene TRBJ2-2, with TRBD1 matching 9 bases. Germline V lookup: CDR1 SGHDT, CDR2 YYEEEE. This CDR3 region has 16 residues. V lost 4 bases, J lost 6 bases, and 10 bases stayed unmatched. CDR3 protein: CASSLRDREWSGELFF. Written as DNA, the CDR3 is TGTGCCAGCAGCCTCCGGGACAGGGAGTGGTCCGGGGAGCTGTTTTTT.